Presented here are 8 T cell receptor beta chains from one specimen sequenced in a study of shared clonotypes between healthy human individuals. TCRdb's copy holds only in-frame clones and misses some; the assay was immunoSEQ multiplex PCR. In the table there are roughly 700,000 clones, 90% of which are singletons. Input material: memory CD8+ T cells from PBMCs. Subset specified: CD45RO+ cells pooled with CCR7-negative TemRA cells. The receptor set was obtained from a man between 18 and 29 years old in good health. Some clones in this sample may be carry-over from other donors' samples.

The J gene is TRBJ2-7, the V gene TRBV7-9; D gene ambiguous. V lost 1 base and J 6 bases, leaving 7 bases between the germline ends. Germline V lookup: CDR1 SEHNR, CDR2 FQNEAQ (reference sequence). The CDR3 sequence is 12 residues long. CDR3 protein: CASSLGGLEQYF. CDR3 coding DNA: TGTGCCAGCAGCTTAGGAGGTCTCGAGCAGTACTTC. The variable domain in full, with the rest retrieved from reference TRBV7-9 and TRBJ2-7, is DTGVSQNPRHKITKRGQNVTFRCDPISEHNRLYWYRQTLGQGPEFLTYFQNEAQLEKSRLLSDRFSAERPKGSFSTLEIQRTEQGDSAMYLCASSLGGLEQYFGPGTRLTVT.

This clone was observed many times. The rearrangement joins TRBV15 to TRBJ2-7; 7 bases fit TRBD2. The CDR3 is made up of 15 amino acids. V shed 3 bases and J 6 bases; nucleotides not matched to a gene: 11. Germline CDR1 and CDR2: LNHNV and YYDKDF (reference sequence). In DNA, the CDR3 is TGTGCCACCAGCAGGGGGCCGGGACTATCGAGCGAGCAGTACTTC. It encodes CATSRGPGLSSEQYF.

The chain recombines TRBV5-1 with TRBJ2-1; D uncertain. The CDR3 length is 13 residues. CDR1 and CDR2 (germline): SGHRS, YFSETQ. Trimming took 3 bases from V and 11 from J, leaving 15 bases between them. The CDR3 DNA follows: TGCGCCAGCAGCTCGGACCTCGACGTTAAGCAGTTCTTC. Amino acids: CASSSDLDVKQFF.

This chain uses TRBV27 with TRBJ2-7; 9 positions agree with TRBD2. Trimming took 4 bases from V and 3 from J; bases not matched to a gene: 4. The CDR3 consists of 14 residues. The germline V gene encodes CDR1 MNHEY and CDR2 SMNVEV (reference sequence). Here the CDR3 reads CASSSSGTGYEQYF. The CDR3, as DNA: TGTGCCAGCAGTTCTAGCGGGACGGGCTACGAGCAGTACTTC.

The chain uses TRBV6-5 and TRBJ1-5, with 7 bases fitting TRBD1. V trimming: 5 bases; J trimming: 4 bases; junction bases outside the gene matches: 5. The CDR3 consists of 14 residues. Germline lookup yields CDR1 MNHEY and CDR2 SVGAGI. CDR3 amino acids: CASSAGTENQPQHF. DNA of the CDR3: TGTGCCAGCAGTGCCGGGACAGAGAATCAGCCCCAGCATTTT.

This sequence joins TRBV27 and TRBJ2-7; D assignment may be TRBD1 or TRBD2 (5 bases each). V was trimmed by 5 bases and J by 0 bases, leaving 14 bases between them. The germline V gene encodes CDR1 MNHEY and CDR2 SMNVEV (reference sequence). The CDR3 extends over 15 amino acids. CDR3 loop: CASSPRDPFSYEQYF. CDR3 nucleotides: TGTGCCAGCAGTCCACGGGACCCCTTCTCCTACGAGCAGTACTTC.

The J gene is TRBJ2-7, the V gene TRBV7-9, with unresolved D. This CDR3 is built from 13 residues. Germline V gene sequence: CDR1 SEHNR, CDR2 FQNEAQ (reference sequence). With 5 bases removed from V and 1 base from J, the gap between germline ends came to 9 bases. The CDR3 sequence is CASSRHNSYEQYF. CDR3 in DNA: TGTGCCAGCAGCCGCCATAATTCCTACGAGCAGTACTTC.

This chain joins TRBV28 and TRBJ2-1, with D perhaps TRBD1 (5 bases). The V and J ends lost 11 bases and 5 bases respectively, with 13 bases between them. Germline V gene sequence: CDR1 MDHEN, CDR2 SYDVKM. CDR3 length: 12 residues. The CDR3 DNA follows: TGTGCCGGGGCCCCCAACAACAATGAGCAGTTCTTC. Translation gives CAGAPNNNEQFF.